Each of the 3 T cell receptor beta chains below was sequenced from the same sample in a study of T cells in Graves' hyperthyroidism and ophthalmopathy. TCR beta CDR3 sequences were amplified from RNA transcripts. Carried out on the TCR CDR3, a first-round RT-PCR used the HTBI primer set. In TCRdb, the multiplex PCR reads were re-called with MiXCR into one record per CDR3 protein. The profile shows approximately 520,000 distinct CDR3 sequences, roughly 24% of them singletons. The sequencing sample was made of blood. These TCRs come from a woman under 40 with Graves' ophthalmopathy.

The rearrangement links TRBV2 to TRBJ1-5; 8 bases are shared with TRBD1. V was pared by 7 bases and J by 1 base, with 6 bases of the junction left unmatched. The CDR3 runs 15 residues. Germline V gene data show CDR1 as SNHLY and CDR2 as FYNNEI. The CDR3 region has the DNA TGTGCCAGCACCCCCGACAGGGGAAGCAATCAGCCCCAGCATTTT. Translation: CASTPDRGSNQPQHF.

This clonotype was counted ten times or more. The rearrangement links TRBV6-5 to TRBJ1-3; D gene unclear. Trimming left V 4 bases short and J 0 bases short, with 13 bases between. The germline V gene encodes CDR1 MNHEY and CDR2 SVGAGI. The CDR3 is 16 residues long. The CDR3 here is CASSSLGSYSGNTIYF. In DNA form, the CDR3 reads TGTGCCAGCAGTTCTTTGGGTTCTTACTCTGGAAACACCATATATTTT.

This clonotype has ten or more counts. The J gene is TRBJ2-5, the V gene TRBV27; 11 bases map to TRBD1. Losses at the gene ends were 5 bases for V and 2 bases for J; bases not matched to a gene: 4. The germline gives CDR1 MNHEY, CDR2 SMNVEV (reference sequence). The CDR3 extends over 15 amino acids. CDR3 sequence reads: CASSAWDRGQETQYF. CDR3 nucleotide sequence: TGTGCCAGCAGTGCATGGGACAGGGGGCAAGAGACCCAGTACTTC.